A single sample gave rise to the 21 T cell receptor beta chains below, sequenced in a study of TIL therapy for anti-PD-1-resistant metastatic lung cancer. This was the immunoSEQ v3 assay. Produced via immunoSEQ multiplex PCR; TCRdb's table is partial and in-frame only. In the table there are about 26,000 clones, just under 75% of which are singletons. Time point denoted: pre-treatment sample, taken before nivolumab and TIL therapy. The tumor samples were excised metastases, mostly pleural nodules or supraclavicular lymph nodes. The specimen was tumor tissue, collected at baseline. The receptors here all came from a person between 30 and 79 years old with non-small cell lung cancer.

There are a few counts of this clone. The chain has TRBV7-9 and TRBJ1-6; 7 nucleotides match TRBD1. The CDR3 is 16 residues long. Germline trimming cut 5 bases from V and 0 bases from J; bases unmatched to any gene: 4. Germline CDR1 SEHNR, CDR2 FQNEAQ (reference sequence). The CDR3 reads CASSRGQSSYNSPLHF. The CDR3 coding sequence is TGTGCCAGCAGCCGGGGACAGAGCTCCTATAATTCACCCCTCCACTTT.

V gene TRBV18 combines with J gene TRBJ2-7; 11 nucleotides agree with TRBD2. Trimming removed 5 bases from V and 3 bases from J; junction bases left unmatched: 6. The CDR3 loop spans 15 amino acids. Germline lookup yields CDR1 KGHSH and CDR2 LQKENI. CDR3 DNA: TGTGCCAGCTCAGCAGGGACTAGCGGATACTACGAGCAGTACTTC. Translating it yields CASSAGTSGYYEQYF.

This clone was counted between two and nine times. V and J are TRBV9 and TRBJ1-3; D is undetermined. CDR1 is SGDLS and CDR2 is YYNGEE in the germline V gene. The length of the CDR3 is 16 residues. The V gene lost 4 bases and the J gene lost 0 bases, with 14 bases spanning the gap. As DNA, the CDR3 is TGTGCCAGCAGCCCTGTCGACACGAACTCTGGAAACACCATATATTTT. It specifies CASSPVDTNSGNTIYF.

V gene TRBV19 combines with J gene TRBJ2-2, with D perhaps TRBD1 (5 bases). The CDR3 runs to 15 residues. The V and J ends lost 9 bases and 2 bases respectively, with 16 bases between them. From germline, CDR1 is LNHDA and CDR2 SQIVND (reference sequence). The CDR3, as DNA: TGTGCCAGCGGCGACACGACAGTCAACACCGGGGAGCTGTTTTTT. Protein sequence: CASGDTTVNTGELFF.

The rearrangement joins TRBV6-5 to TRBJ2-4; D tentatively reads TRBD1 or TRBD2 (5 bases each). Germline V gene data show CDR1 as MNHEY and CDR2 as SVGAGI. The CDR3 is 15 amino acids. V was clipped by 6 bases and J by 4 bases, with 16 bases between them. The CDR3 DNA is TGTGCCAGCAGCCCTAACCGGGACGAGAAAAACATTCAGTACTTC. This encodes CASSPNRDEKNIQYF.

The chain has TRBV10-2 and TRBJ1-1; unclear D gene. The CDR3 runs to 13 residues. From germline, CDR1 is WSHSY and CDR2 SAAADI. V dropped 5 bases and J dropped 0 bases, with 7 bases sitting between them. The CDR3 DNA is TGCGCCAGCAGTAGAGAGGTGAACACTGAAGCTTTCTTT. Protein: CASSREVNTEAFF.

The genes are TRBV6-1 and TRBJ1-2; unclear D gene. The V and J ends lost 2 bases and 1 base respectively, with 8 bases between them. CDR3 size: 14 residues. Germline CDR1 MNHNS, CDR2 SASEGT. CDR3 amino acids: CASSESGINYGYTF. For the CDR3, the DNA is TGTGCCAGCAGTGAAAGTGGCATTAACTATGGCTACACCTTC.

The gene calls are TRBV30 and TRBJ1-1; the D is unclear. The germline V and J ends were trimmed by 7 bases and 1 base, with 7 bases remaining between them. CDR3 length: 11 amino acids. From germline, CDR1 is GTSNPN and CDR2 SVGIG (reference sequence). The CDR3 region is CASQWNTEAFF. For the CDR3, the DNA is TGTGCCTCTCAATGGAACACTGAAGCTTTCTTT.

The V and J genes are TRBV7-2 and TRBJ2-1; D uncertain. Trimming pared 10 bases from V and 8 bases from J, leaving 12 bases between. Germline V lookup: CDR1 SGHTA, CDR2 FQGNSA. CDR3 size: 11 residues. The CDR3 region is CATLKVDEQFF. CDR3 DNA sequence: TGTGCCACACTAAAGGTGGATGAGCAGTTCTTC.

The chain has TRBV6-5 and TRBJ1-2; unclear D gene. Deletions cut 8 bases from V and 1 base from J, with 8 bases between. This CDR3 contains 12 residues. Per the germline V gene, CDR1 is MNHEY and CDR2 is SVGAGI. CDR3 DNA: TGTGCCAGCTGGACTTATAACTATGGCTACACCTTC. Translation: CASWTYNYGYTF.

V is TRBV19 and J is TRBJ1-2; D perhaps matches TRBD1 (5 bases). The germline V gene has CDR1 LNHDA and CDR2 SQIVND (reference sequence). V lost 3 bases, J lost 2 bases, and 16 bases lay in between. The CDR3 has 16 amino acids. In nucleotides, the CDR3 is TGTGCCAGTAGTATGTCTAGGCTCGGGGGAAACTATGGCTACACCTTC. The encoded protein is CASSMSRLGGNYGYTF. The variable domain in full, completed from reference TRBV19 and TRBJ1-2, reads DGGITQSPKYLFRKEGQNVTLSCEQNLNHDAMYWYRQDPGQGLRLIYYSQIVNDFQKGDIAEGYSVSREKKESFPLTVTSAQKNPTAFYLCASSMSRLGGNYGYTFGSGTRLTVV.

V and J are TRBV4-1 and TRBJ1-2; 10 bases align to TRBD1. CDR3 size: 16 residues. V shed 3 bases, J shed 4 bases, and the junction held 8 bases outside the gene matches. Germline loops: CDR1 MGHRA, CDR2 YSYEKL. The CDR3 spells CASSQPGTGDSYGYTF. The DNA for the CDR3 is TGCGCCAGCAGCCAGCCCGGGACAGGGGATAGCTATGGCTACACCTTC.

The chain combines TRBV27 with TRBJ2-7; 9 bases map to TRBD1. Germline V gives CDR1 MNHEY, CDR2 SMNVEV (reference sequence). The CDR3 is 19 residues long. V lost 2 bases to trimming and J lost 1 base; unmatched junction nucleotides: 15. CDR3 bases: TGTGCCAGCAGTTTAAAAAGGATACGCCGGGACAGGGCATCCTACGAGCAGTACTTC. It specifies CASSLKRIRRDRASYEQYF.

The chain links TRBV4-1 to TRBJ2-2; D might be TRBD2 (6 bases). The germline gives CDR1 MGHRA, CDR2 YSYEKL. V lost 0 bases and J lost 1, with 12 bases in between. This CDR3 spans 17 amino acids. The CDR3 DNA reads as TGCGCCAGCAGCCAAGATTGGATGCGGGGGAACACCGGGGAGCTGTTTTTT. Translated, it gives CASSQDWMRGNTGELFF.

The J gene is TRBJ2-5, the V gene TRBV27; D could derive from TRBD1 or TRBD2 (5 bases each). Trimming pared 4 bases from V and 3 bases from J, leaving 24 bases between. The CDR3 loop spans 18 amino acids. Per the germline V gene, CDR1 is MNHEY and CDR2 is SMNVEV (reference sequence). DNA of the CDR3: TGTGCCAGCAGTTCTCTACCCCTCCCCGGGGCTCGAAAAGAGACCCAGTACTTC. Residues: CASSSLPLPGARKETQYF.

This clone turned up a few times. J is TRBJ1-2 and V is TRBV5-1; D uncertain. The CDR3 loop spans 13 amino acids. Germline lookup yields CDR1 SGHRS and CDR2 YFSETQ. Between the trimmed V and J ends, which lost 4 bases and 5 bases, there was a span of 12 bases. This CDR3 reads CASSPRTVYGYTF. The CDR3 DNA follows: TGCGCCAGCAGCCCCAGAACAGTGTATGGCTACACCTTC.

The genes are TRBV5-4 and TRBJ2-7, with 10 nucleotides matching TRBD1. Looked up from germline, CDR1 is SGHNT and CDR2 is YYREEE (reference sequence). This CDR3 spans 15 amino acids. Losses at the gene ends were 2 bases for V and 4 bases for J; bases not matched to a gene: 6. CDR3 in amino acids: CASSFGGQGEYEQYF. Written as DNA, the CDR3 is TGTGCCAGCAGCTTCGGTGGACAGGGGGAATACGAGCAGTACTTC.

The gene calls are TRBV14 and TRBJ1-1; D remains unclear. This CDR3 comprises 15 residues. CDR1 is SGHDN and CDR2 is FVKESK in the germline V gene. V shed 2 bases and J shed 10 bases, with 20 bases lying between them. The CDR3 DNA sequence: TGTGCCAGCAGCCAAACATGGGTCGACGGGTTGGGAGCTTTCTTT. The encoded protein is CASSQTWVDGLGAFF.

The chain joins TRBV7-9 to TRBJ1-5; D unresolved. Germline CDR1 SEHNR, CDR2 FQNEAQ (reference sequence). This CDR3 is 15 amino acids long. Trimming cost V 7 bases and J 1 base, with 14 bases left between them. CDR3 loop: CASNPMGGSNQPQHF. In nucleotides, the CDR3 is TGTGCCAGCAACCCGATGGGAGGGAGCAATCAGCCCCAGCATTTT.

This clone has just one count. This rearrangement joins TRBV20-1 to TRBJ2-7; D is undetermined. V lost 5 bases, J lost 3 bases, and 2 bases lay in between. In germline, CDR1 is DFQATT, CDR2 SNEGSKA (reference sequence). The CDR3 sequence is 9 residues long. For the CDR3, the DNA is TGCAGTGCTGGCTACGAGCAGTACTTC. Translated: CSAGYEQYF.

V usage is TRBV6-6 and J usage is TRBJ1-1; 10 nucleotides align to TRBD1. This CDR3 spans 16 amino acids. CDR1 and CDR2 (germline): MNHNY, SVGAGI (reference sequence). The V gene end was trimmed by 4 bases and the J gene end by 1 base; junction bases not matched to a gene: 6. The CDR3 coding sequence is TGTGCCAGCAGTTCGGGACAGGGGCGGGGGAACACTGAAGCTTTCTTT. Translation: CASSSGQGRGNTEAFF.